This T cell receptor beta chain was sequenced in a study of monozygotic twins with inflammatory bowel disease. TCRdb reworked the 5' RACE reads into one entry per CDR3 protein, no DNA. The table for this sample gives over 150,000 distinct CDR3 sequences. Whole blood that had not undergone T cell sorting provided the isolated total RNA. The germline CDR1 and CDR2 sequences are KGHSH and LQKENI. The CDR3 is 17 amino acids. The sequence derives from a human donor with ulcerative colitis or Crohn's disease, or a healthy co-twin of an affected twin (not recorded which). The gene calls are TRBV18 and TRBJ1-2; the TCRdb D gene call, TRBD1, has no DNA to confirm it. The sequenced sample was blood. The CDR3 reads CASSQNSGQNLNYGYTF.